This passage covers 6 T cell receptor beta chains from one sample sequenced in a study of radiotherapy plus CTLA-4 blockade in lung cancer. Data came from immunoSEQ multiplex PCR; TCRdb stores just in-frame clones and leaves some out. The table records 95,000 to 150,000 clones, around 90% of them present only once. Sample: peripheral blood, taken from a patient treated with radiotherapy plus ipilimumab. Receptors originate from a human donor with non-small cell lung cancer that progressed on radiotherapy plus ipilimumab.

The chain is built from TRBV12-5 and TRBJ1-1; TRBD1 is a possible D gene (6 bases). V was trimmed by 3 bases and J by 2 bases, leaving 10 bases between them. Germline V CDR1 and CDR2: LGHNT, FRNRAP. This CDR3 is 14 amino acids long. The CDR3 spells CASGLGGGNTEAFF. The CDR3 bases are TGTGCTAGTGGTTTAGGGGGAGGAAACACTGAAGCTTTCTTT. The whole variable domain, remainder taken from reference TRBV12-5 and TRBJ1-1, is DARVTQTPRHKVTEMGQEVTMRCQPILGHNTVFWYRQTMMQGLELLAYFRNRAPLDDSGMPKDRFSAEMPDATLATLKIQPSEPRDSAVYFCASGLGGGNTEAFFGQGTRLTVV.

This clone appeared a few times. The chain recombines TRBV29-1 with TRBJ1-1; D ambiguous. CDR1 is SQVTM, CDR2 ANQGSEA, per germline. This CDR3 contains 10 residues. V was cut by 5 bases and J by 2 bases, with 3 bases left in between. Here the CDR3 reads CSVYNTEAFF. CDR3 DNA: TGCAGCGTTTATAACACTGAAGCTTTCTTT.

The V gene is TRBV18, the J gene TRBJ2-1; 7 bases align to TRBD2. Germline V lookup: CDR1 KGHSH, CDR2 LQKENI. The CDR3 sequence is 16 residues long. J was trimmed by 8 bases and V by 4 bases; bases with no gene match: 14. CDR3 in amino acids: CASSLRERRRTDEQFF. CDR3 DNA sequence: TGTGCCAGCTCACTGCGGGAGCGGAGAAGAACAGATGAGCAGTTCTTC.

The chain uses TRBV9 and TRBJ2-3, with 7 positions matching TRBD1. CDR1 and CDR2 (germline): SGDLS, YYNGEE. This CDR3 has 15 amino acids. Trimming at V came to 4 bases and at J to 0 bases, leaving 5 bases not matched to a gene. CDR3: CASSPGQDSTDTQYF. As DNA, the CDR3 is TGTGCCAGCAGCCCTGGACAGGATAGCACAGATACGCAGTATTTT.

This rearrangement joins TRBV27 to TRBJ2-7; 11 nucleotides match TRBD2. The CDR3 sequence is 15 residues long. V lost 3 bases, J lost 4 bases, and 5 bases stayed unmatched. The germline V gene has CDR1 MNHEY and CDR2 SMNVEV (reference sequence). The CDR3 region is CASSFSLAGVYEQYF. The CDR3 bases are TGTGCCAGCAGTTTCTCACTAGCGGGAGTGTACGAGCAGTACTTC.

The rearrangement uses TRBV7-9 and TRBJ2-1, with 9 bases identical to TRBD2. With 3 bases clipped from V and 2 bases from J, the junction kept 5 bases outside the gene matches. Germline assignment: CDR1 SEHNR and CDR2 FQNEAQ (reference sequence). The CDR3 runs 16 residues. CDR3 nucleotide sequence: TGTGCCAGCAGCTTTCAAGCGGGAGGTACCTACAATGAGCAGTTCTTC. Residues: CASSFQAGGTYNEQFF.